Below, 32 T cell receptor beta chains from the same sample are listed, as sequenced in a study of T cell repertoires in cytomegalovirus infection. Antigens of these TCRs are unknown. TCRdb fed the reads into MiXCR, producing one record per CDR3 protein. This table holds some 800,000 distinct CDR3 sequences, about 33% found once. This sample comprised cultured CD8+ T cells from PBMCs, obtained from culture after CMV antigen stimulation. The source is a human donor in good health (CMV status not recorded). Some clones in this sample may be carry-over from other donors' samples.

The gene calls are TRBV15 and TRBJ1-5, with D possibly TRBD1 on 6 matching bases. There are 13 residues in the CDR3. The germline CDR1 and CDR2 sequences are LNHNV and YYDKDF (reference sequence). The V end lost 6 bases, the J end lost 4 bases, and 10 bases lay between the germline ends. The CDR3, as DNA: TGTGCCACCAGAGGACAGTCTAATCAGCCCCAGCATTTT. It specifies CATRGQSNQPQHF.

The chain is built from TRBV18 and TRBJ1-1, with D possibly matching TRBD1 (5 bases). This CDR3 contains 14 residues. From germline, CDR1 is KGHSH and CDR2 LQKENI. Trimming pared 3 bases from V and 5 bases from J, leaving 13 bases between. CDR3 nucleotides: TGTGCCAGCTCACCTTGGGACCCCGAGACTGAAGCTTTCTTT. This sequence encodes CASSPWDPETEAFF.

The rearrangement uses TRBV7-9 and TRBJ1-5; no reliable D call. The CDR3 is 15 residues long. The germline gives CDR1 SEHNR, CDR2 FQNEAQ (reference sequence). V was shortened by 2 bases and J by 0 bases, with 8 bases between the two germline ends. The CDR3 is CASSLYGGSNQPQHF. Here the CDR3 DNA reads TGTGCCAGCAGCTTATATGGAGGTAGCAATCAGCCCCAGCATTTT.

This clonotype came up a few times. The V and J genes are TRBV7-9 and TRBJ1-1; TRBD1 is a possible D gene (6 bases). V lost 5 bases and J 6 bases, leaving 10 bases between the germline ends. CDR1 is SEHNR and CDR2 is FQNEAQ in the germline V gene (reference sequence). There are 12 residues in the CDR3. The CDR3 DNA follows: TGTGCCAGCAGCCACAGGGTTCCTGAAGCTTTCTTT. Translating gives CASSHRVPEAFF.

In DNA, the CDR3 is TGTGCCAGCAGCCCTCTCACAGGGGCCTCCGGGGAGCTGTTTTTT. The encoded protein is CASSPLTGASGELFF. The chain has TRBV7-9 and TRBJ2-2; 7 nucleotides line up with TRBD1. Germline V lookup: CDR1 SEHNR, CDR2 FQNEAQ (reference sequence). The CDR3 covers 15 residues. Trimming took 5 bases from V and 6 from J; bases not matched to a gene: 9.

The CDR3 sequence is CSVHPVVAIYNEQFF. CDR3 sequence (DNA): TGCAGCGTTCACCCGGTGGTCGCCATATACAATGAGCAGTTCTTC. The chain employs TRBV29-1 and TRBJ2-1; D uncertain. The germline CDR1 and CDR2 sequences are SQVTM and ANQGSEA. The V end lost 5 bases, the J end lost 4 bases, and 18 bases lay between the germline ends. There are 15 residues in the CDR3.

The genes are TRBV19 and TRBJ2-7, with D possibly being TRBD1 (6 bases). Germline CDR1 reads LNHDA; CDR2 reads SQIVND (reference sequence). V shed 3 bases and J shed 5 bases, with 8 bases lying between them. The CDR3 has 12 residues. The CDR3 bases are TGTGCCAGTAGTATTGGGACAAACGAGCAGTACTTC. Residues: CASSIGTNEQYF.

The CDR3 coding sequence is TGTGCCAGCAGTCCCGGGGCCCCTAACAATGAGCAGTTCTTC. This gives the protein CASSPGAPNNEQFF. The V and J genes are TRBV27 and TRBJ2-1; TRBD1 or TRBD2 may be the D gene (5 bases each). CDR1 is MNHEY and CDR2 is SMNVEV in the germline V gene (reference sequence). V lost 5 bases and J 5 bases, leaving 13 bases between the germline ends. The CDR3 runs to 14 residues.

V and J are TRBV29-1 and TRBJ2-2; D gene ambiguous. Between the trimmed V and J ends, which lost 3 bases and 3 bases, there was a span of 11 bases. This CDR3 has 14 amino acids. The V gene's germline CDR1 is SQVTM and CDR2 ANQGSEA. This CDR3 is CSVELGSYTGELFF. The CDR3 region has the DNA TGCAGCGTTGAGCTAGGAAGCTACACCGGGGAGCTGTTTTTT.

V is TRBV2 and J is TRBJ1-1; no definite D call. This CDR3 contains 14 residues. CDR1 and CDR2 (germline): SNHLY, FYNNEI. V was shortened by 8 bases and J by 8 bases, with 21 bases between the two germline ends. The CDR3 protein is CASALRRVASEAFF. Here the CDR3 DNA reads TGTGCCAGCGCCCTCAGAAGGGTAGCCTCCGAAGCTTTCTTT.

The chain uses TRBV6-6 and TRBJ2-3, with 7 bases that match TRBD1. The CDR3 consists of 15 residues. V was pared by 2 bases and J by 1 base, with 3 bases of the junction left unmatched. Germline CDR1 and CDR2: MNHNY and SVGAGI (reference sequence). CDR3 nucleotides: TGTGCCAGCAGTTACAATACAGGGGGCACAGATACGCAGTATTTT. It translates to CASSYNTGGTDTQYF.

This clonotype has a single count. At one of its ends the junction is not consistent with the germline gene, which may arise from a read error. V is TRBV7-6 and J is TRBJ1-2, with TRBD1 as a possible D gene (5 bases). This CDR3 comprises 16 residues. Germline assignment: CDR1 SGHVS and CDR2 FNYEAQ. The CDR3 protein is CANSLFRGTGLDGYTF. CDR3 sequence (DNA): TGTGCCAACAGCCTCTTTCGGGGTACGGGACTCGATGGCTACACCTTC.

The J gene is TRBJ2-5, the V gene TRBV27; TRBD2 might be the D (5 bases). V was pared by 4 bases and J by 5 bases, with 14 bases between. This CDR3 spans 14 amino acids. Germline V lookup: CDR1 MNHEY, CDR2 SMNVEV (reference sequence). The CDR3 loop is CASSSAGSAETQYF. The CDR3 DNA sequence: TGTGCCAGCAGTTCCGCGGGCAGCGCGGAGACCCAGTACTTC.

Many counts were recorded for this clonotype. The chain recombines TRBV7-8 with TRBJ2-2; TRBD2 agrees at 8 bases. CDR3 length: 18 residues. CDR1 and CDR2 (germline): SGHVS, FQNEAQ. With V trimmed by 2 bases and J by 2 bases, 10 bases remained unmatched. The chain's CDR3 is CASSLPGAGGTNTGELFF. CDR3 bases: TGTGCCAGCAGCTTACCCGGGGCGGGGGGCACCAACACCGGGGAGCTGTTTTTT. The full variable domain, in which reference TRBV7-8 and TRBJ2-2 provide the parts outside the CDR3, is GAGVSQSPRYKVAKRGQDVALRCDPISGHVSLFWYQQALGQGPEFLTYFQNEAQLDKSGLPSDRFFAERPEGSVSTLKIQRTQQEDSAVYLCASSLPGAGGTNTGELFFGEGSRLTVL.

The V and J genes are TRBV4-2 and TRBJ1-1; TRBD1 is a possible D gene (5 bases). V dropped 0 bases and J dropped 1 base, with 12 bases sitting between them. The germline V gene encodes CDR1 LGHNA and CDR2 YNFKEQ. This CDR3 has 16 residues. The CDR3 protein is CASSQDRGRGNTEAFF. CDR3 nucleotides: TGTGCCAGCAGCCAAGATCGGGGACGGGGGAACACTGAAGCTTTCTTT.

The chain uses TRBV12-3 or TRBV12-4 and TRBJ1-1, with 7 bases lining up with TRBD1. The CDR3 totals 17 residues. The V segment lost 3 bases and the J segment 5 bases; nucleotides outside the gene matches: 15. CDR3 in amino acids: CASSFSLLTGDGTEAFF. The CDR3 DNA reads TGTGCCAGCAGTTTTAGCCTCTTAACAGGGGATGGAACTGAAGCTTTCTTT.

This clonotype was found a few times. In nucleotides, the CDR3 is TGTGCCAGCGACTGGACCCTTGTGAGGGCGGGGACCACTGAAGCTTTCTTT. As protein: CASDWTLVRAGTTEAFF. This chain links TRBV6-2 or TRBV6-3 with TRBJ1-1; D is possibly TRBD1 (5 bases). The CDR3 is 17 amino acids. Trimming stripped 8 bases from V and 4 bases from J, with 26 bases between. Germline CDR1 reads MNHEY; CDR2 reads SVGEGT.

This clonotype was recorded a few times. The gene calls are TRBV7-8 and TRBJ2-5, with TRBD2 matching 9 bases. Germline lookup yields CDR1 SGHVS and CDR2 FQNEAQ. There are 16 residues in the CDR3. The junction had 4 bases not matched to a gene; V was cut back by 2 bases and J by 0 bases. The CDR3 region has the DNA TGTGCCAGCAGCTTACCCAGCGGGGGGTACCAAGAGACCCAGTACTTC. This sequence encodes CASSLPSGGYQETQYF.

In its sample, this clonotype was seen a few times. The chain employs TRBV2 and TRBJ2-3, with D perhaps matching TRBD2 (5 bases). Germline V gene data show CDR1 as SNHLY and CDR2 as FYNNEI. This CDR3 has 16 amino acids. Trimming cost V 1 base and J 0 bases, with 11 bases left between them. This chain's CDR3 is CASSEGTAASTDTQYF. The CDR3 DNA sequence: TGTGCCAGCAGTGAAGGGACTGCGGCTAGCACAGATACGCAGTATTTT.

A note on this clonotype: This may be a read error, as it is one base from a much larger clone. The CDR3, as DNA: TGTGCCAACAGTTTACTCTCGGACAGGCCAGATACGCAGTATTTT. Translated, it gives CANSLLSDRPDTQYF. The chain links TRBV27 to TRBJ2-3, with TRBD1 matching over 7 bases. Germline-derived CDR1 and CDR2 are MNHEY and SMNVEV (reference sequence). The CDR3 sequence is 15 residues long.

This clonotype was seen a few times. The chain carries TRBV28 and TRBJ1-2; D remains unclear. Germline CDR1 MDHEN, CDR2 SYDVKM. The V and J ends lost 7 bases and 0 bases respectively, with 15 bases between them. This CDR3 is 15 amino acids long. CDR3 sequence reads: CASIPNGRANYGYTF. The DNA of the CDR3 is TGTGCCAGCATCCCTAATGGGCGCGCTAACTATGGCTACACCTTC.

The chain couples TRBV5-4 to TRBJ2-3; D possibly matches TRBD1 or TRBD2 (5 bases each). CDR3 length: 11 amino acids. Germline assignment: CDR1 SGHNT and CDR2 YYREEE (reference sequence). Trimming left V 4 bases short and J 10 bases short, with 10 bases between. CDR3 residues: CASSGRDAQYF. Written as DNA, the CDR3 is TGTGCCAGCAGCGGCCGGGACGCGCAGTATTTT.

Turning to this clonotype: A much bigger clone sits one base away, suggesting this may be a read error. The J gene is TRBJ2-7, the V gene TRBV5-5, with D perhaps TRBD1 or TRBD2 (5 bases each). Germline lookup yields CDR1 SGHKS and CDR2 YYEKEE (reference sequence). This CDR3 has 14 residues. The CDR3 region is CASSLGLGTYERYV. In DNA, the CDR3 is TGTGCCAGCAGCTTGGGCCTGGGGACCTACGAGCGGTACGTC.

Concerning this clonotype itself: One end of the junction varies from germline; a read error may be responsible. V usage is TRBV12-3 or TRBV12-4 and J usage is TRBJ2-1; 9 positions match TRBD1. The CDR3 length is 14 residues. The DNA of the CDR3 is TGTGCCTGCAGCTCCGGGACAGGGAGGAATGAGCAGTTCTTC. It encodes CACSSGTGRNEQFF.

This chain joins TRBV3-1 and TRBJ2-1; 11 bases line up with TRBD2. CDR1 and CDR2 (germline): LGHDT, YNNKEL (reference sequence). This CDR3 has 16 residues. V dropped 0 bases and J dropped 9; count of bases not matched to a gene: 7. CDR3 protein: CASSQDRSGGAREQFF. The CDR3 DNA follows: TGTGCCAGCAGCCAAGATCGTAGCGGGGGGGCTCGTGAGCAGTTCTTC.

The J gene is TRBJ2-3, the V gene TRBV6-5; 8 positions match TRBD2. Germline V gives CDR1 MNHEY, CDR2 SVGAGI. The CDR3 contains 13 residues. The DNA of the CDR3 is TGTACATCGGGGGGGGCAAGCACAGATACGCAGTATTTT. Translated: CTSGGASTDTQYF.

This clonotype has a handful of counts. This rearrangement joins TRBV6-5 to TRBJ2-4; either TRBD1 or TRBD2 may fit D (5 bases each). Trimming stripped 1 base from V and 6 bases from J, with 10 bases between. CDR1 MNHEY and CDR2 SVGAGI come from the germline V gene. This CDR3 region has 14 residues. The CDR3 here is CASSYLGTGNIQYF. The DNA of the CDR3 is TGTGCCAGCAGTTACTTAGGGACGGGAAACATTCAGTACTTC.

This chain connects TRBV7-9 to TRBJ2-1; D is uncertain. CDR1 is SEHNR, CDR2 FQNEAQ, per germline (reference sequence). V lost 4 bases to trimming and J lost 0 bases, with 10 bases between them. There are 15 residues in the CDR3. The CDR3 sequence: CASSSRRNSYNEQFF. In DNA form, the CDR3 reads TGTGCCAGCAGCTCCCGACGTAACTCCTACAATGAGCAGTTCTTC.

There are a few counts of this clonotype. The rearrangement uses TRBV6-6 and TRBJ2-7, with a possible D match to TRBD1 (6 bases). Germline values: CDR1 MNHNY, CDR2 SVGAGI (reference sequence). CDR3 size: 15 residues. Trimming shortened V by 5 bases and J by 1 base, and 15 bases separated the two germline ends. CDR3 region: CASSVLLQGSYEQYV. Here the CDR3 DNA reads TGTGCCAGCAGTGTCCTCTTACAGGGATCCTACGAGCAGTACGTC.

This chain links TRBV7-9 with TRBJ2-5; D call uncertain. V dropped 7 bases and J dropped 2 bases, with 11 bases sitting between them. The CDR3 is 13 residues long. The germline CDR1 and CDR2 sequences are SEHNR and FQNEAQ (reference sequence). DNA for the CDR3: TGTGCCAGCATTCTAGGGCAACAAGAGACCCAGTACTTC. It is translated as CASILGQQETQYF.

This clonotype was counted ten times or more. The chain couples TRBV7-2 to TRBJ1-6; D remains ambiguous. Germline V gene lookup returns CDR1 SGHTA and CDR2 FQGNSA. Trimming stripped 2 bases from V and 0 bases from J, with 11 bases between. This CDR3 contains 17 residues. Here the CDR3 DNA reads TGTGCCAGCAGCTTACGCCCGTTAAGCTCCTATAATTCACCCCTCCACTTT. Residues: CASSLRPLSSYNSPLHF.

This clonotype was detected only a few times. The chain combines TRBV7-6 with TRBJ2-3, with a weak D call TRBD1 (5 bases). Germline CDR1 SGHVS, CDR2 FNYEAQ. This CDR3 contains 14 residues. Trimming removed 8 bases from V and 8 bases from J, with 20 bases in between. For the CDR3, the DNA is TGTGCCAGCGGGGCGGAATTCTCCTCGGGTACGCAGTATTTT. Translation gives CASGAEFSSGTQYF.